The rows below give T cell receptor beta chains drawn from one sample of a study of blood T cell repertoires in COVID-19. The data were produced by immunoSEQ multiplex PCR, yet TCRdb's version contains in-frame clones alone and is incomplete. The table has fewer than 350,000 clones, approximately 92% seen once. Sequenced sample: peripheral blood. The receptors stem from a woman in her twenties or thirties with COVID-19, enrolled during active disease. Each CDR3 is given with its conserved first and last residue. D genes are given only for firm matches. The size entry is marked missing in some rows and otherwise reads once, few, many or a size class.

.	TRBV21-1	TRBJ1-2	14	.	CASSRRQGSYGYTF	TGTGCCAGCAGCCGGCGACAGGGTAGCTATGGCTACACCTTC
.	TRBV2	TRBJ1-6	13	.	CASSVRGDSPLHF	TGTGCCAGCAGTGTCAGGGGTGATTCACCCCTCCACTTT
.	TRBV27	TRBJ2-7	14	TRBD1	CASSFSGQGYEQYF	TGTGCCAGCAGTTTTTCGGGACAGGGATACGAGCAGTACTTC
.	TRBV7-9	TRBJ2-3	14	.	CASSPLTSTDTQYF	TGTGCCAGCAGCCCCCTGACTAGCACAGATACGCAGTATTTT
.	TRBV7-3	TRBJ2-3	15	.	CASSPNPRTDDTQYF	TGTGCCAGCAGCCCGAACCCGCGGACAGACGATACGCAGTATTTT
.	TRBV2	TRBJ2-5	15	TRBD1	CASSPDRGRWETQYF	TGTGCCAGCAGTCCAGACAGGGGGCGCTGGGAGACCCAGTACTTC
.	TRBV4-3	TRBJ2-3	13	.	CASSQEATDTQYF	TGCGCCAGCAGCCAAGAGGCTACAGATACGCAGTATTTT
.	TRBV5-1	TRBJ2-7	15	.	CASSPQGGYSYEQYF	TGCGCCAGCAGCCCCCAGGGGGGCTACTCCTACGAGCAGTACTTC
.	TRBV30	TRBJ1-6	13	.	CAWSVSGVGPLHF	TGTGCCTGGAGTGTATCCGGGGTCGGACCCCTCCACTTT
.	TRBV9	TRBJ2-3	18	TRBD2	CASSAVGVISGATDTQYF	TGTGCCAGCAGCGCCGTCGGGGTGATTAGCGGGGCCACAGATACGCAGTATTTT
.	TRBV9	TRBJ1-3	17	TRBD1	CASSVGPGQATGNTIYF	TGTGCCAGCAGCGTAGGCCCCGGACAGGCCACTGGAAACACCATATATTTT
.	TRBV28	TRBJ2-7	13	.	CDSGLTVYGEQYF	TGTGACAGCGGACTGACGGTCTACGGCGAGCAGTACTTC
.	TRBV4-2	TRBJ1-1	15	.	CASSQDQGMNTEAFF	TGTGCCAGCAGCCAAGATCAGGGGATGAACACTGAAGCTTTCTTT
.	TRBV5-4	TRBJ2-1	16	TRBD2	CASSGTASGRAYEQFF	TGTGCCAGCAGCGGAACCGCTAGCGGGAGGGCCTATGAGCAGTTCTTC
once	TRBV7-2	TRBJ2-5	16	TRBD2	CASLAPTSAGQETQYF	TGTGCCAGCCTTGCCCCTACTAGCGCCGGCCAAGAGACCCAGTACTTC
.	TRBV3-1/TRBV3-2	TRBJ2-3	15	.	CASSHPGVGTDTQYF	TGTGCCAGCAGCCACCCGGGAGTCGGCACAGATACGCAGTATTTT
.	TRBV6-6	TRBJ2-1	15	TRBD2	CASSPGLAGVAEQFF	TGTGCCAGCAGTCCCGGACTAGCGGGAGTGGCTGAGCAGTTCTTC
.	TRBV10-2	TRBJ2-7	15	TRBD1	CASSEHRDRYYEQYF	TGCGCCAGCAGTGAGCACCGGGACAGGTATTACGAGCAGTACTTC
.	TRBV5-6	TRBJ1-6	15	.	CASSFYSSYNSPLHF	TGTGCCAGCAGCTTTTACAGCTCCTATAATTCACCCCTCCACTTT
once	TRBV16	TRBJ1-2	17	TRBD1	CASSQSIPGQGDYGYTF	TGTGCCAGCAGCCAATCTATCCCCGGACAGGGAGACTATGGCTACACCTTC
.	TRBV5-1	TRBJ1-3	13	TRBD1	CASSTGARNTIYF	TGCGCCAGCAGCACAGGGGCTCGAAACACCATATATTTT
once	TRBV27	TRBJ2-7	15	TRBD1	CASSTPRTGGYEQYF	TGTGCCAGCAGTACCCCCCGGACAGGGGGCTACGAGCAGTACTTC
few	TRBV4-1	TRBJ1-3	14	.	CASSQGADGNTIYF	TGCGCCAGCAGCCAAGGGGCAGACGGAAACACCATATATTTT
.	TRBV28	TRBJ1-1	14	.	CASSLLGENTEAFF	TGTGCCAGCAGTTTACTCGGGGAGAACACTGAAGCTTTCTTT
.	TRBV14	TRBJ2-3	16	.	CASSQVGNSYTDTQYF	TGTGCCAGCAGCCAAGTGGGTAATAGCTACACAGATACGCAGTATTTT
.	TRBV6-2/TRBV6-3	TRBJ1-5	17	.	CASSFRGALGERQPQHF	TGTGCCAGCAGTTTCCGGGGGGCCCTAGGGGAACGTCAGCCCCAGCATTTT
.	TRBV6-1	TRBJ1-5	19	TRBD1	CASSEALGQGIYSNQPQHF	TGTGCCAGCAGTGAAGCGCTAGGACAGGGGATATATAGCAATCAGCCCCAGCATTTT
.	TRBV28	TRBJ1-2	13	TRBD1	CASSQGDQYGYTF	TGTGCCAGCAGTCAGGGGGATCAGTATGGCTACACCTTC
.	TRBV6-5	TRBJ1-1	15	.	CASSYEGGRNTEAFF	TGTGCCAGCAGTTACGAGGGGGGGAGGAACACTGAAGCTTTCTTT
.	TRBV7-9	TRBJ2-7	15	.	CASSLGTSLPYEQYF	TGTGCCAGCAGCTTAGGTACTAGCTTGCCCTACGAGCAGTACTTC
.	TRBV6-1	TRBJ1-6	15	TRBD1	CASSESQGADSPLHF	TGTGCCAGCAGTGAATCCCAGGGGGCAGATTCACCCCTCCACTTT
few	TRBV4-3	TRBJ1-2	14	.	CASSPGHNDYGYTF	TGCGCCAGCAGCCCAGGGCATAACGACTATGGCTACACCTTC
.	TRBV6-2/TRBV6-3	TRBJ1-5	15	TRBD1	CASSWSGGFNQPQHF	TGTGCCAGCAGTTGGTCAGGGGGCTTTAATCAGCCCCAGCATTTT
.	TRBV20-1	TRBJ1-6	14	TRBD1	CSASGGQGSGPLHF	TGCAGTGCTAGTGGCGGACAGGGGTCAGGACCCCTCCACTTT
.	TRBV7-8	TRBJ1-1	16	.	CASSLAPWRMNTEAFF	TGTGCCAGCAGCTTAGCGCCGTGGAGGATGAACACTGAAGCTTTCTTT
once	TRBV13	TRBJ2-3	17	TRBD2	CASSRQWAGGLTDTQYF	TGTGCCAGCAGCCGACAGTGGGCGGGAGGCCTCACAGATACGCAGTATTTT
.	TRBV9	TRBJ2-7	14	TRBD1	CASSVTGQGYEQYF	TGTGCCAGCAGCGTAACTGGACAGGGTTACGAGCAGTACTTC
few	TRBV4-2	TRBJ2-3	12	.	CASSQGGRTQYF	TGTGCCAGCAGCCAAGGGGGCCGAACGCAGTATTTT
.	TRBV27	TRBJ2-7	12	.	CASSRALYEQYF	TGTGCCAGCAGTCGAGCATTATACGAGCAGTACTTC
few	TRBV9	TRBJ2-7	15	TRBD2	CASSVLAGGPYEQYF	TGTGCCAGCAGCGTATTAGCGGGAGGGCCTTACGAGCAGTACTTC
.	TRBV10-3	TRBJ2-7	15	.	CAISESVVRGYEQYF	TGTGCCATCAGTGAGTCTGTCGTCAGGGGTTACGAGCAGTACTTC
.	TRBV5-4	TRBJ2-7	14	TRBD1	CASARGDSSYEQYF	TGTGCCAGCGCCCGAGGGGACAGCTCCTACGAGCAGTACTTC
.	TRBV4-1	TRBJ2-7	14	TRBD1	CASSRDRGSYEQYF	TGCGCCAGCAGTCGCGACAGGGGGAGCTACGAGCAGTACTTC
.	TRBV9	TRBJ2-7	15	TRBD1	CASSIRPGQAYEQYF	TGTGCCAGCAGCATACGCCCGGGACAGGCCTACGAGCAGTACTTC
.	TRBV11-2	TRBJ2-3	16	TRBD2	CASSPWSLADTDTQYF	TGTGCCAGCAGCCCCTGGAGTCTAGCGGATACAGATACGCAGTATTTT
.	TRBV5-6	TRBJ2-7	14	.	CASSLDDSAYEQYF	TGTGCCAGCAGCCTGGATGACTCGGCCTACGAGCAGTACTTC
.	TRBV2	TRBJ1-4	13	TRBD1	CASSVTGGEKLFF	TGTGCCAGCAGTGTGACAGGGGGTGAAAAACTGTTTTTT
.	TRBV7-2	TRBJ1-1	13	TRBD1	CASRKDRATEAFF	TGTGCCAGCAGGAAAGACAGGGCCACTGAAGCTTTCTTT